This TCR beta chain was captured by sequencing in a study of cytomegalovirus exposure and HLA in healthy donors. Study-level background: Genotyping of 300 to 450 donors showed that 80% to 90% belonged to the Caucasian-associated ancestry cluster.

This CDR3 spans 14 amino acids. Looked up from germline, CDR1 is GTSNPN and CDR2 is SVGIG (reference sequence). V shed 1 base and J shed 4 bases, with 14 bases lying between them. Notes on the study in general: Reports described diagnosis of cytomegalovirus status by the classifier as highly specific and sensitive. Roughly uniform depth of sequencing across donors was assumed in presence/absence analyses. Later work showed greater clonal expansion in HLA-associated TCR beta chains than in equally common others.

As for this clone: Its cognate antigen is unknown.

It was with 60 Vbeta and 13 Jbeta primers that the PCR ran. The data were produced by immunoSEQ multiplex PCR, yet TCRdb's version contains in-frame clones alone and is incomplete. The sample records 130,000 or so clones, just over 65% being singletons. Sequenced material: PBMCs. This chain joins TRBV30 and TRBJ2-7; D is possibly TRBD2 (6 bases). This sequence originates from a man between 18 and 35 years old in good health and CMV-seronegative. The CDR3 coding sequence is TGTGCCTGGAGTGGGCGTCTAGCGCTTTACGAGCAGTACTTC. Its protein is CAWSGRLALYEQYF.